This T cell receptor (beta chain) appears in the sequencing data of a study of identical twins. In regard to this clonotype: The antigen is not known.

The CDR3 runs to 14 residues. V was clipped by 3 bases and J by 2 bases, with 11 bases between them. Germline V gene sequence: CDR1 SGHDN, CDR2 FVKESK. A single record per CDR3 protein comes from TCRdb applying MiXCR to the 5' RACE reads. The sample holds more than 400,000 distinct CDR3 sequences, about 15% seen once. General study findings and limits: These conclusions were based on statistical analysis (cross-sectional, not following the same donors).

The same specimen was also included in a second study, on yellow fever vaccine responses in identical twins.

Sequencing input: CD4+ T cells sorted from blood. This chain links TRBV14 with TRBJ2-7; possibly TRBD2 for D (5 bases). The sequence was obtained from a woman between 18 and 29 years old in good health. CDR3 DNA sequence: TGTGCCAGCAGCCATCACACTAGTCCCTACGAGCAGTACGTC. Amino acid sequence: CASSHHTSPYEQYV.